The entry that follows covers one T cell receptor (beta chain) sequence. What it binds is not known. The junction departs from germline at one end; a sequencing error may be responsible. The data originate from a study of T cell responses to AZD1222 COVID-19 vaccine. About the study: Pooling covered second doses at about 4 or about 12 weeks. General study results and limits: Possibly, clonal diversity was underestimated; donors were largely white British and included more females. Among spike-specific TCRs, nearly half reportedly target unmutated variant regions. Researchers report vaccine-associated CD4 TCRs spanning spike, with dominance at 160-218 and 743-854.

Germline-derived CDR1 and CDR2 are SGHAT and FQNNGV. The CDR3 is made up of 16 amino acids. The assay was immunoSEQ multiplex PCR, and TCRdb's table has in-frame clones only and misses some. The data contain 75,000 to 90,000 clones, roughly 80% of them singletons. The chain combines TRBV11-2 with TRBJ2-4; D is perhaps TRBD1 (5 bases). Sequencing used peripheral blood, obtained on day 0 of AZD1222 vaccination. The sequence was obtained from an adult in good health. The CDR3 here is CASSSLRGQAQNIQYF. The CDR3 nucleotides read TGTGCCAGCAGCTCCCTTAGGGGCCAAGCCCAAAACATTCAGTACTTC.